The rows below give T cell receptor beta chains drawn from one sample of a study of T cells after yellow fever vaccination. MiXCR was run by TCRdb on the 5' RACE reads, yielding one entry per CDR3 protein. In the table there are roughly 310,000 distinct CDR3 sequences, less than 4.5% of which are singletons. Sequenced here: PBMCs, sampled on the day of the yellow fever booster vaccination. The receptors were gathered from a young man who received the YFV17D yellow fever vaccine. Both conserved end residues are part of each CDR3. A D gene is named only where the DNA matches it firmly. Expanded clones are given a class, and other clones once, few, many or no size at all.

d_gene: TRBD2; abundance: many; j_gene: TRBJ2-2; v_gene: TRBV12-3/TRBV12-4; CDR3nt: TGTGCCAGCAGTTTCAGCGGGGCCCCGAACACCGGGGAGCTGTTTTTT; CDR3aa: CASSFSGAPNTGELFF
d_gene: NA; abundance: NA; j_gene: TRBJ1-1; v_gene: TRBV5-5; CDR3nt: TGTGCCAGCAGTTGGGGGGCCGTTCCGAACACTGAAGCTTTCTTT; CDR3aa: CASSWGAVPNTEAFF
d_gene: TRBD2; abundance: many; j_gene: TRBJ2-5; v_gene: TRBV20-1; CDR3nt: TGCAGTGCCCCCCCCGGGGGGGCTTGGGAGACCCAGTACTTC; CDR3aa: CSAPPGGAWETQYF
d_gene: NA; abundance: few; j_gene: TRBJ1-3; v_gene: TRBV7-9; CDR3nt: TGTGCCAGCAGCTCTGGGGGCCCCGTTAACACCATATATTTT; CDR3aa: CASSSGGPVNTIYF
d_gene: TRBD2; abundance: many; j_gene: TRBJ2-2; v_gene: TRBV3-1; CDR3nt: TGTGCCAGCAGCACGACTAGCGGGGGTTTTGACACCGGGGAGCTGTTTTTT; CDR3aa: CASSTTSGGFDTGELFF
d_gene: TRBD1; abundance: NA; j_gene: TRBJ1-2; v_gene: TRBV12-3/TRBV12-4; CDR3nt: TGTGCCAGCACCGAGGGACAGGGCAATGGCTACACCTTC; CDR3aa: CASTEGQGNGYTF
d_gene: TRBD2; abundance: few; j_gene: TRBJ2-1; v_gene: TRBV11-2; CDR3nt: TGTGCCAGCAGCTTACCCTCCGGGGGGAGGTTTAATGAGCAGTTCTTC; CDR3aa: CASSLPSGGRFNEQFF
d_gene: NA; abundance: NA; j_gene: TRBJ2-7; v_gene: TRBV19; CDR3nt: TGTGCCAGTAGTATTAACGGGGGCATCACCTACGAGCAGTACTTC; CDR3aa: CASSINGGITYEQYF
d_gene: NA; abundance: many; j_gene: TRBJ1-5; v_gene: TRBV4-1; CDR3nt: TGCGCCAGCAGCCAAGGGGAGACGGACTATCAGCCCCAGCATTTT; CDR3aa: CASSQGETDYQPQHF
d_gene: TRBD2; abundance: many; j_gene: TRBJ2-2; v_gene: TRBV7-2; CDR3nt: TGTGCCAGCAGCTTTTCGGGGGGCGGGGAGCTGTTTTTT; CDR3aa: CASSFSGGGELFF
d_gene: NA; abundance: many; j_gene: TRBJ2-5; v_gene: TRBV7-9; CDR3nt: TGTGCCAGCAGCTCGGACAACCAAGAGACCCAGTACTTC; CDR3aa: CASSSDNQETQYF
d_gene: TRBD2; abundance: many; j_gene: TRBJ2-3; v_gene: TRBV5-4; CDR3nt: TGTGCCAGCAGCCGGGGGACTAGCGGGGGGGCCCAGCTCGGCACAGATACGCAGTATTTT; CDR3aa: CASSRGTSGGAQLGTDTQYF
d_gene: TRBD2; abundance: NA; j_gene: TRBJ2-3; v_gene: TRBV10-2; CDR3nt: TGCGCCAGCAGTGACCGACTAGCGGGGGGGCCAAACACAGATACGCAGTATTTT; CDR3aa: CASSDRLAGGPNTDTQYF
d_gene: NA; abundance: few; j_gene: TRBJ2-3; v_gene: TRBV12-3/TRBV12-4; CDR3nt: TGTGCCAGCGGGGCTACCCGGTCGGATACGCAGTATTTT; CDR3aa: CASGATRSDTQYF
d_gene: NA; abundance: many; j_gene: TRBJ1-1; v_gene: TRBV20-1; CDR3nt: TGCAGTGCAACGAGGGGGGTTCGGATCTTAAACACTGAAGCTTTCTTT; CDR3aa: CSATRGVRILNTEAFF
d_gene: TRBD2; abundance: many; j_gene: TRBJ2-3; v_gene: TRBV6-1; CDR3nt: TGTGCCAGCAGTGACCTGGGCGGGGGTACAGATACGCAGTATTTT; CDR3aa: CASSDLGGGTDTQYF
d_gene: NA; abundance: many; j_gene: TRBJ2-2; v_gene: TRBV19; CDR3nt: TGTGCCAGTAGGCAGCGGCCGAACACCGGGGAGCTGTTTTTT; CDR3aa: CASRQRPNTGELFF
d_gene: NA; abundance: few; j_gene: TRBJ1-5; v_gene: TRBV20-1; CDR3nt: TGCAGTGCTAGAGGGGCGTCGGTAGTAGGGCAGCCCCAGCATTTT; CDR3aa: CSARGASVVGQPQHF
d_gene: NA; abundance: NA; j_gene: TRBJ2-1; v_gene: TRBV20-1; CDR3nt: TGCAGTGCTAGAGTCTGGGTTTCCTACAATGAGCAGTTCTTC; CDR3aa: CSARVWVSYNEQFF
d_gene: NA; abundance: many; j_gene: TRBJ1-1; v_gene: TRBV10-3; CDR3nt: TGTGCCATCAGTGAGACGGGGACTGAAGCTTTCTTT; CDR3aa: CAISETGTEAFF
d_gene: NA; abundance: NA; j_gene: TRBJ1-5; v_gene: TRBV15; CDR3nt: TGTGCCACCAGCAGGAGCAATCAGCCCCAGCATTTT; CDR3aa: CATSRSNQPQHF
d_gene: NA; abundance: many; j_gene: TRBJ2-3; v_gene: TRBV7-2; CDR3nt: TGTGCCAGCCGGGGGTTTGCCGATACGCAGTATTTT; CDR3aa: CASRGFADTQYF
d_gene: TRBD2; abundance: many; j_gene: TRBJ2-1; v_gene: TRBV5-1; CDR3nt: TGCGCCAGCAGCGACTCCGTAGCGGGGGGCCGCGATGAGCAGTTCTTC; CDR3aa: CASSDSVAGGRDEQFF
d_gene: NA; abundance: many; j_gene: TRBJ1-1; v_gene: TRBV7-9; CDR3nt: TGTGCCAGCAGCTTAGAGGTCGCTTTCTTT; CDR3aa: CASSLEVAFF
d_gene: NA; abundance: few; j_gene: TRBJ1-1; v_gene: TRBV29-1; CDR3nt: TGCAGCGTTGTGTCTCCGGGGATGAACACTGAAGCTTTCTTT; CDR3aa: CSVVSPGMNTEAFF
d_gene: TRBD1; abundance: NA; j_gene: TRBJ2-1; v_gene: TRBV20-1; CDR3nt: TGCAGTGCTTACAGGGGGCGAGGTAGCAGTGAGCAGTTCTTC; CDR3aa: CSAYRGRGSSEQFF
d_gene: NA; abundance: NA; j_gene: TRBJ2-7; v_gene: TRBV5-5; CDR3nt: TGTGCCAGCAGTTTGGGAGTGTTCAGTGTTTACGAGCAGTACTTC; CDR3aa: CASSLGVFSVYEQYF
d_gene: NA; abundance: few; j_gene: TRBJ2-1; v_gene: TRBV6-2/TRBV6-3; CDR3nt: TGTGCCAGCAGTAGGGTGAGTGGGTACAATGAGCAGTTCTTC; CDR3aa: CASSRVSGYNEQFF
d_gene: NA; abundance: NA; j_gene: TRBJ2-3; v_gene: TRBV30; CDR3nt: TGTGCCTGGAGTTACCTAGGGACAGATACGCAGTATTTT; CDR3aa: CAWSYLGTDTQYF
d_gene: TRBD2; abundance: many; j_gene: TRBJ2-5; v_gene: TRBV6-1; CDR3nt: TGTGCCAGCAGTGAAGGGACTAGCGCGGAGACCCAGTACTTC; CDR3aa: CASSEGTSAETQYF
d_gene: NA; abundance: few; j_gene: TRBJ2-3; v_gene: TRBV18; CDR3nt: TGTGCCAGCTCACCAGTTATGAGGATCACAGATACGCAGTATTTT; CDR3aa: CASSPVMRITDTQYF
d_gene: NA; abundance: many; j_gene: TRBJ1-2; v_gene: TRBV30; CDR3nt: TGTGCCTGGAAGGATTGGGACGGGGTTAACTATGGCTACACCTTC; CDR3aa: CAWKDWDGVNYGYTF
d_gene: TRBD2; abundance: many; j_gene: TRBJ2-5; v_gene: TRBV5-1; CDR3nt: TGCGCCAGCAGCCCGAACCTACTAGCGGGGGTAGAGACCCAGTACTTC; CDR3aa: CASSPNLLAGVETQYF
d_gene: TRBD2; abundance: NA; j_gene: TRBJ2-2; v_gene: TRBV20-1; CDR3nt: TGCAGTGCCTTGGTAGCGGGGGCGAACACCGGGGAGCTGTTTTTT; CDR3aa: CSALVAGANTGELFF
d_gene: NA; abundance: many; j_gene: TRBJ2-7; v_gene: TRBV4-3; CDR3nt: TGCGCCAGCAGCCAAGATCGGAGTGGGGGATCGGGGTACGAGCAGTACTTC; CDR3aa: CASSQDRSGGSGYEQYF
d_gene: NA; abundance: many; j_gene: TRBJ1-2; v_gene: TRBV7-2; CDR3nt: TGTGCCAGCAGCAGAGAGACCCTACCTAACTATGGCTACACCTTC; CDR3aa: CASSRETLPNYGYTF
d_gene: NA; abundance: many; j_gene: TRBJ1-4; v_gene: TRBV5-1; CDR3nt: TGCGCCAGCAGCCTCCGCGGGGAGCATGGTGAAAAACTGTTTTTT; CDR3aa: CASSLRGEHGEKLFF
d_gene: TRBD1; abundance: NA; j_gene: TRBJ2-2; v_gene: TRBV20-1; CDR3nt: TGCAGTGCTGCCACAGGGGGTACCGGGGAGCTGTTTTTT; CDR3aa: CSAATGGTGELFF
d_gene: NA; abundance: NA; j_gene: TRBJ2-2; v_gene: TRBV4-1; CDR3nt: TGCGCCAGCAGCCAAGGGCGCGGGGGCCTGATAGCCGGGGAGCTGTTTTTT; CDR3aa: CASSQGRGGLIAGELFF
d_gene: NA; abundance: few; j_gene: TRBJ1-2; v_gene: TRBV7-2; CDR3nt: TGTGCCAGCAGCGAAGAGTCCGCGGAATACCTAACTATGGGCTACACCTTC; CDR3aa: CASSEESAEYLTMGYTF
d_gene: TRBD1; abundance: NA; j_gene: TRBJ2-1; v_gene: TRBV19; CDR3nt: TGTGCCAGTAGTTCTTCCCGACAGGGTAGCTCCTACAATGAGCAGTTCTTC; CDR3aa: CASSSSRQGSSYNEQFF
d_gene: TRBD1; abundance: few; j_gene: TRBJ1-2; v_gene: TRBV6-2/TRBV6-3; CDR3nt: TGTGCCAGCAGTTACCTCAGGACAGGGCGCTATGGCTACACCTTC; CDR3aa: CASSYLRTGRYGYTF
d_gene: NA; abundance: many; j_gene: TRBJ1-2; v_gene: TRBV4-3; CDR3nt: TGCGCCAGCAGCCTGGGCCCCCAAGCTAACTATGGCTACACCTTC; CDR3aa: CASSLGPQANYGYTF
d_gene: TRBD2; abundance: many; j_gene: TRBJ2-5; v_gene: TRBV7-2; CDR3nt: TGTGCCAGCAGTCTCGGGACTAGCAGGGAGACCCAGTACTTC; CDR3aa: CASSLGTSRETQYF
d_gene: NA; abundance: many; j_gene: TRBJ2-3; v_gene: TRBV7-8; CDR3nt: TGTGCCGTTCGGACAGCTCGAGGCACAGATACGCAGTATTTT; CDR3aa: CAVRTARGTDTQYF
d_gene: NA; abundance: many; j_gene: TRBJ1-1; v_gene: TRBV4-3; CDR3nt: TGCGCCAGCAGCCAAGACAGGAAAGGGCCTGAAGCTTTCTTT; CDR3aa: CASSQDRKGPEAFF